This T cell receptor (beta chain) was recorded in a study of T cells in women clearing cervical HPV infection. Study-level information: Blood came at first lesion visit for cases, post-clearance for controls. HLA type stays a possible confounder, typing being limited.

Germline V lookup: CDR1 LNHDA, CDR2 SQIVND (reference sequence). The CDR3 sequence is 13 residues long. V was cut by 2 bases and J by 6 bases, with 7 bases left in between. Comment on this clone: The observed sequence ends 3 residues before the CDR3 terminus, with the missing tail filled in from the germline J gene.

Measured with immunoSEQ multiplex PCR; TCRdb has only the in-frame clones, and not every one. Its clone listing holds about 30,000 clones. All donors had a single incident cervical HPV16 infection, not prevalent. This sequence originates from a woman aged 18 to 69 with a cervical HPV16 infection that either progressed to CIN3+ or cleared (not recorded which). Sequencing was carried out using blood buffy coat. The chain carries TRBV19 and TRBJ2-2; weak D call: TRBD1 (5 bases). CDR3 DNA, as far as it was read: TGTGCCAGTAGTATATCGACAGCCGGGGAG. It yields the protein CASSISTAGE. The entire CDR3 protein is CASSISTAGELFF.